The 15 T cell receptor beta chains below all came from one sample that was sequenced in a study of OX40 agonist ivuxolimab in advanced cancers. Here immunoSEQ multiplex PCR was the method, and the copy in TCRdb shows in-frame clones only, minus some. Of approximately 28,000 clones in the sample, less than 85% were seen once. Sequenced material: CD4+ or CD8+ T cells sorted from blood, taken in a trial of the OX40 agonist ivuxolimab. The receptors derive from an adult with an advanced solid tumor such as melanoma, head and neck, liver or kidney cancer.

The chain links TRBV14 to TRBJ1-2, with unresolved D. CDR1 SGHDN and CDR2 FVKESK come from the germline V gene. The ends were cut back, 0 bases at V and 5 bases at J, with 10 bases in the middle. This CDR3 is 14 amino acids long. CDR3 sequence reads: CASSQEFTRYGYTF. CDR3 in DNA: TGTGCCAGCAGCCAAGAATTCACCCGTTATGGCTACACCTTC.

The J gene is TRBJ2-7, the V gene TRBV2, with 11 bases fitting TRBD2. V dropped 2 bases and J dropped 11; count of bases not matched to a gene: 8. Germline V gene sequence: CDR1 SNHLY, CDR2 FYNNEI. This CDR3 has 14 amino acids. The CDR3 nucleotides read TGTGCCAGCAGTGAATCGGTAGCGGGGGGGCTTGAGTACTTC. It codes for CASSESVAGGLEYF.

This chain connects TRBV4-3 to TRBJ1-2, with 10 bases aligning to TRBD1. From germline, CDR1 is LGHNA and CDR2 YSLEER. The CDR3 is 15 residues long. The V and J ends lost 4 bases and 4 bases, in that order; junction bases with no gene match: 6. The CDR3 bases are TGCGCCAGCAGCCGAGAGGGACAGGGGATCTATGGCTACACCTTC. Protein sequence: CASSREGQGIYGYTF.

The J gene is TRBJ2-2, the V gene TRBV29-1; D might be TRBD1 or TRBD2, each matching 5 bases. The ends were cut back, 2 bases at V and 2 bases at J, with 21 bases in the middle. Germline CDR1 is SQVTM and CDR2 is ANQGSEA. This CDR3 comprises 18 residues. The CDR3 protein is CSVELSSYERGNTGELFF. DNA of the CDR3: TGCAGCGTTGAATTGTCTAGCTACGAGAGGGGTAACACCGGGGAGCTGTTTTTT.

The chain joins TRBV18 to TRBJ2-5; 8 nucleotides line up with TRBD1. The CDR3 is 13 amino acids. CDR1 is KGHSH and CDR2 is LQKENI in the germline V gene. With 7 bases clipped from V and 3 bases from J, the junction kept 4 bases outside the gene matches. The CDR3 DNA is TGTGCCAGCTTCTCGGACAGGGAAGAGACCCAGTACTTC. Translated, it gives CASFSDREETQYF.

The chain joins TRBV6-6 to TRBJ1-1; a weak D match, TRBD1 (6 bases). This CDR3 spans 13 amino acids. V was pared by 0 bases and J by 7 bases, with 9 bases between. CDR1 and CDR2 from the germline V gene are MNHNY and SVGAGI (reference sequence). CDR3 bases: TGTGCCAGCAGTTACTCGAAAGGGGGTGAAGCTTTCTTT. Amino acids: CASSYSKGGEAFF.

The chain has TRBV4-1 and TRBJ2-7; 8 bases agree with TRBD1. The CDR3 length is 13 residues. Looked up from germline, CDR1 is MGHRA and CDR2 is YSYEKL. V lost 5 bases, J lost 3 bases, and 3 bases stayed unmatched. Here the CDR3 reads CASSSGQGYEQYF. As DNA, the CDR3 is TGCGCCAGCAGCTCAGGACAGGGCTACGAGCAGTACTTC.

CDR3 DNA sequence: TGTGCCAGTAGTATAGCTAGGGGGGGGGCTTTCTTT. Translated, it gives CASSIARGGAFF. The chain carries TRBV19 and TRBJ1-1, with D perhaps matching TRBD1 (6 bases). Germline assignment: CDR1 LNHDA and CDR2 SQIVND (reference sequence). With 1 base removed from V and 11 bases from J, the gap between germline ends came to 11 bases. The CDR3 is made up of 12 amino acids.

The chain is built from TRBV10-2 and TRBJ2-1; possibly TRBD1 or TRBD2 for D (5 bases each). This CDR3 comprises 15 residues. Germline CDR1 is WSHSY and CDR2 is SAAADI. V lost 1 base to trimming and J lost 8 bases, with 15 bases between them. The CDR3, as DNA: TGCGCCAGCAGTGAGTTCGGGACGCGCCGGGATGAGCAGTTCTTC. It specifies CASSEFGTRRDEQFF.

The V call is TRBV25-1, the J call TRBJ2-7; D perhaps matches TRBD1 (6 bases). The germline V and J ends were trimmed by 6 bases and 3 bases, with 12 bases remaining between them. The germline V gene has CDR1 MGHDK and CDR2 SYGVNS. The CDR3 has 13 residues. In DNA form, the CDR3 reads TGTGCCAGCAGGGGAGAGGGGGTCTACGAGCAGTACTTC. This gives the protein CASRGEGVYEQYF.

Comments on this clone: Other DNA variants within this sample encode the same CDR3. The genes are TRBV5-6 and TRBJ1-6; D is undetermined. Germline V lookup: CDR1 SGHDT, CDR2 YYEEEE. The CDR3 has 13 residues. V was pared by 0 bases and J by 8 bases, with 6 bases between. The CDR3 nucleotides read TGTGCCAGCAGCTTGGGGAGCCATTCACCCCTCCACTTT. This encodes CASSLGSHSPLHF.

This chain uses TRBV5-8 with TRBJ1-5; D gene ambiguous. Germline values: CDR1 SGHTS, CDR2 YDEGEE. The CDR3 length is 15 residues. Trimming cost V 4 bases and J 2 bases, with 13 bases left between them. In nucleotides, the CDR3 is TGTGCCAGCAGCCTTTGGGGTCGAGGCAATCAGCCCCAGCATTTT. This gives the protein CASSLWGRGNQPQHF.

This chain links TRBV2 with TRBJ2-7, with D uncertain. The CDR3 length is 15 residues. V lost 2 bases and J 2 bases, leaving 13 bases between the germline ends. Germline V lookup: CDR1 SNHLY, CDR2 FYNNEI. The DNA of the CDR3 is TGTGCCAGCAGTGAACGTTGGGCAGAAACCTACGAGCAGTACTTC. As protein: CASSERWAETYEQYF.

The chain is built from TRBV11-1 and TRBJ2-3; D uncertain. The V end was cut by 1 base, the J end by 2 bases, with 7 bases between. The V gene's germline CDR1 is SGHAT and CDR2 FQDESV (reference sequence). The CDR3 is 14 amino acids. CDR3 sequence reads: CASSLESPTDTQYF. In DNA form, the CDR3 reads TGTGCCAGCAGCTTAGAGAGTCCCACAGATACGCAGTATTTT.

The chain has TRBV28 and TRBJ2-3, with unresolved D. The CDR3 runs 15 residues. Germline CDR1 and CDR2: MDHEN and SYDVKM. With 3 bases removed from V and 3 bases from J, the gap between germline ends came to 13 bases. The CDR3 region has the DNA TGTGCCAGCAGTTTCCTAGAGATGTGGACAGATACGCAGTATTTT. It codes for CASSFLEMWTDTQYF.